This T cell receptor (beta chain) was found in a study of T cells in Graves' hyperthyroidism and ophthalmopathy. Regions amplified from RNA transcripts were the TCR beta CDR3 regions. First-round RT-PCR targeting the TCR CDR3 was performed with the HTBI primer set. TCRdb re-derived calls from the multiplex PCR reads in MiXCR, one entry per CDR3 protein. Of around 800,000 distinct CDR3 sequences in the sample, around 38% were seen once. Losses at the gene ends were 8 bases for V and 5 bases for J; bases not matched to a gene: 8. Germline V lookup: CDR1 SGHTA, CDR2 FQGNSA. The CDR3 is 14 amino acids. The sample consisted of blood. The TCR sequence derives from a man younger than 35 with Graves' hyperthyroidism. This rearrangement joins TRBV7-2 to TRBJ2-5, with TRBD2 matching 10 bases. The CDR3 spells CASSERGGVETQYF. The CDR3 nucleotides are TGTGCCAGCTCTGAGCGGGGGGGCGTGGAGACCCAGTACTTC. The full variable domain, with the rest looked up from reference TRBV7-2 and TRBJ2-5, is GAGVSQSPSNKVTEKGKDVELRCDPISGHTALYWYRQSLGQGLEFLIYFQGNSAPDKSGLPSDRFSAERTGGSVSTLTIQRTQQEDSAVYLCASSERGGVETQYFGPGTRLLVL.